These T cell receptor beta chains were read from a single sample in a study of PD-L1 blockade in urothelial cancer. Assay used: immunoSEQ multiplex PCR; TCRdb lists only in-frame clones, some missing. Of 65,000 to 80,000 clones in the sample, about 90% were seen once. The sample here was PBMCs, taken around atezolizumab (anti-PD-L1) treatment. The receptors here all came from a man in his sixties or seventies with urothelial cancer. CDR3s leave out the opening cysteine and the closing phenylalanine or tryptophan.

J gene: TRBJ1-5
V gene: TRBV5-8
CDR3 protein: ASSTITGGSQPQH

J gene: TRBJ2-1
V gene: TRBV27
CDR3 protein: ASSLRGNEQF

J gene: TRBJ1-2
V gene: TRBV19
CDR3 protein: ASSMRGRRGYT

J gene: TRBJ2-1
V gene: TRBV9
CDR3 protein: ASSPEGLNYNEQF

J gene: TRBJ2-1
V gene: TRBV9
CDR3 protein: ASSVEPREGYGEQF

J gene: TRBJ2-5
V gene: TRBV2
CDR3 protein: ASRRVGGTPGETQY

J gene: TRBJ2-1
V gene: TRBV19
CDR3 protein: ASSMGLAGGWSEQF

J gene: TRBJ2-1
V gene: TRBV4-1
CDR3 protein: ASSTRYPAARAYNEQF

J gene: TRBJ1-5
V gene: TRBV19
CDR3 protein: ASSPHRGDQPQH

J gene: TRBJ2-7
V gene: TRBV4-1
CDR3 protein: ASSHPPTGAYEQY

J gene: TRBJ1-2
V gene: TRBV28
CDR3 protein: ASSLMVGGYT

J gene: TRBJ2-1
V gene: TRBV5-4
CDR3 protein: ASTPEAGASGEQF

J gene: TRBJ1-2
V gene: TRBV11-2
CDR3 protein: ASSLDGGGYYGYT

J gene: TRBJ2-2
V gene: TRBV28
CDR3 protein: AIPGRGGVTGELF

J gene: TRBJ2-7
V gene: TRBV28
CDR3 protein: ASSPSPGQGNEQY

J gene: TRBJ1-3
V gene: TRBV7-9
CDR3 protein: AMRDSSSGNTIY

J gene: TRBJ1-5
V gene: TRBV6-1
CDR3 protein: ASSEASTGVGNQPQH